The T cell receptor (beta chain) described here comes from a study of T cell clonality in common variable immunodeficiency. From germline, CDR1 is MNHEY and CDR2 SVGEGT. Trimming took off 6 bases at V and 4 bases at J, with 7 bases between the two ends. CDR3 length: 12 residues. Sequenced by immunoSEQ multiplex PCR; TCRdb stores in-frame clones only, minus some. The specimen has more than 30,000 clones, none found just once. This clone was recorded at least ten times. The read comes to an end 3 residues before the CDR3 does, leaving the germline J gene to fill in the end. The V and J genes are TRBV6-2 or TRBV6-3 and TRBJ1-3; D is unresolved. The specimen was peripheral blood mononuclear cells. The receptor comes from a person aged 18 to 75 in good health. Partial CDR3 DNA: TGTGCCAGCAGCCCCCTCGGAAACACC. Translation gives CASSPLGNT. The entire CDR3 protein is CASSPLGNTIYF.